Listed here are 19 T cell receptor beta chains from one sample, sequenced in a study of cytomegalovirus exposure and HLA in healthy donors. The PCR contained 60 Vbeta and 13 Jbeta primers. Using immunoSEQ multiplex PCR, the repertoire was profiled, and TCRdb retains in-frame clones only, with some absent. This table holds 100,000 to 150,000 clones, 78% found once. The material sequenced was PBMCs. The origin of the receptors is a man in his thirties or forties in good health and CMV-seropositive.

This sequence joins TRBV28 and TRBJ2-1, with TRBD2 identical over 11 bases. The CDR3 covers 15 residues. V trimming: 6 bases; J trimming: 6 bases; junction bases outside the gene matches: 7. Germline CDR1 MDHEN, CDR2 SYDVKM. CDR3 DNA: TGTGCCAGCAGCCCGACTAGCGGGATACGCAATGAGCAGTTCTTC. Protein sequence: CASSPTSGIRNEQFF.

The gene calls are TRBV28 and TRBJ2-7; 12 nucleotides align to TRBD1. After removal of 4 bases from V and 4 bases from J, the junction contained 8 bases not matched to a gene. CDR1 is MDHEN and CDR2 is SYDVKM in the germline V gene. The CDR3 is 16 residues long. For the CDR3, the DNA is TGTGCCAGCAGTTACCGGGGGACAGGGGGCGGATACGAGCAGTACTTC. The encoded protein is CASSYRGTGGGYEQYF.

The rearrangement links TRBV6-1 to TRBJ1-1, with D possibly being TRBD1 (6 bases). Germline CDR1 is MNHNS and CDR2 is SASEGT. CDR3 length: 12 residues. The V and J ends lost 5 bases and 6 bases respectively, with 10 bases between them. CDR3 protein: CASSLRTAEAFF. In nucleotides, the CDR3 is TGTGCCAGCAGTCTAAGGACAGCTGAAGCTTTCTTT.

In this sample, this clone turned up a few times. The chain couples TRBV27 to TRBJ2-7; D is ambiguous. V lost 3 bases, J lost 3 bases, and 18 bases lay in between. This CDR3 has 16 residues. In germline, CDR1 is MNHEY, CDR2 SMNVEV (reference sequence). The CDR3 coding sequence is TGTGCCAGCAGTTTGGGCTGGCCCGCCGCATTCTACGAGCAGTACTTC. It translates to CASSLGWPAAFYEQYF.

J is TRBJ2-7 and V is TRBV28; unclear D gene. Trimming stripped 2 bases from V and 4 bases from J, with 9 bases between. Germline CDR1 is MDHEN and CDR2 is SYDVKM. The CDR3 runs 13 residues. CDR3 bases: TGTGCCAGCAGTTTAGCGGCGATTTACGAGCAGTACTTC. Protein product: CASSLAAIYEQYF.

The chain links TRBV7-6 to TRBJ2-2, with 8 bases fitting TRBD2. The V gene's germline CDR1 is SGHVS and CDR2 FNYEAQ. The CDR3 runs to 12 residues. The V gene end was trimmed by 11 bases and the J gene end by 6 bases; junction bases not matched to a gene: 5. CDR3 sequence: CAWIGGAGELFF. Here the CDR3 DNA reads TGTGCCTGGATCGGGGGGGCCGGGGAGCTGTTTTTT.

The gene calls are TRBV30 and TRBJ1-2, with 7 bases that match TRBD1. The V gene end was trimmed by 5 bases and the J gene end by 10 bases; junction bases not matched to a gene: 4. Germline V gives CDR1 GTSNPN, CDR2 SVGIG (reference sequence). The CDR3 has 10 amino acids. The CDR3 here is CAWGTGVYTF. The CDR3 DNA reads as TGTGCCTGGGGTACAGGGGTCTACACCTTC.

The rearrangement joins TRBV11-3 to TRBJ2-1, with a weak D call TRBD2 (6 bases). The CDR3 contains 16 residues. V gave up 5 bases and J gave up 5 bases, with 19 bases separating them. CDR1 SGHNT and CDR2 YENEEA come from the germline V gene. The CDR3 sequence: CASSLGGPMGHNEQFF. CDR3 DNA: TGTGCCAGCAGCCTCGGAGGGCCAATGGGACACAATGAGCAGTTCTTC.

This clone came up a few times. This sequence joins TRBV14 and TRBJ2-5, with D possibly TRBD1 on 5 matching bases. CDR3 length: 13 residues. Germline CDR1 reads SGHDN; CDR2 reads FVKESK. The V and J ends lost 3 bases and 5 bases respectively, with 10 bases between them. This CDR3 reads CASSHLNRETQYF. The CDR3 region has the DNA TGTGCCAGCAGCCATCTAAACAGGGAGACCCAGTACTTC.

The CDR3 is CATSGGTEAFF. The CDR3 DNA is TGTGCCACCAGCGGGGGGACTGAAGCTTTCTTT. The rearrangement links TRBV15 to TRBJ1-1, with D perhaps TRBD1 (5 bases). The ends were cut back, 5 bases at V and 5 bases at J, with 6 bases in the middle. Germline V CDR1 and CDR2: LNHNV, YYDKDF (reference sequence). The CDR3 is 11 amino acids. The full variable domain, rest sourced from reference TRBV15 and TRBJ1-1, is DAMVIQNPRYQVTQFGKPVTLSCSQTLNHNVMYWYQQKSSQAPKLLFHYYDKDFNNEADTPDNFQSRRPNTSFCFLDIRSPGLGDTAMYLCATSGGTEAFFGQGTRLTVV.

This chain links TRBV30 with TRBJ2-1; 7 nucleotides align to TRBD1. Germline trimming cut 3 bases from V and 6 bases from J; bases unmatched to any gene: 11. From germline, CDR1 is GTSNPN and CDR2 SVGIG (reference sequence). The CDR3 spans 15 residues. In DNA, the CDR3 is TGTGCCTGGAGCCGAGGAGAGGGGGCCGGCAATGAGCAGTTCTTC. It is translated as CAWSRGEGAGNEQFF.

About this clone itself: The sample carries other DNA sequences with the same CDR3. This rearrangement joins TRBV18 to TRBJ2-5; D gene unclear. V dropped 2 bases and J dropped 5 bases, with 3 bases sitting between them. From germline, CDR1 is KGHSH and CDR2 LQKENI. The CDR3 is 11 residues long. CDR3 region: CASSPEETQYF. CDR3 nucleotide sequence: TGTGCCAGCTCACCAGAGGAGACCCAGTACTTC.

This clone was counted a single time. V is TRBV9 and J is TRBJ2-5; D is unclear. The end of the DNA is better explained by TRBJ2-7, so the J call may be wrong. Germline V gives CDR1 SGDLS, CDR2 YYNGEE. The CDR3 is 15 amino acids. DNA of the CDR3: TGTGCCAGCAGCCTTGGAGAGCCAGACCCCTACGAGCAGTACTTC. Protein sequence: CASSLGEPDPYEQYF.

This clone has more than one count but fewer than ten. This sequence joins TRBV5-8 and TRBJ1-3; perhaps TRBD1 as D (5 bases). Deletions cut 0 bases from V and 2 bases from J, with 18 bases between. This CDR3 spans 18 amino acids. Germline CDR1 is SGHTS and CDR2 is YDEGEE. The CDR3 reads CASSLEVGPFSTGNTIYF. The CDR3, as DNA: TGTGCCAGCAGCTTGGAAGTGGGGCCCTTTTCAACTGGAAACACCATATATTTT.

V and J are TRBV6-1 and TRBJ2-3; D is perhaps TRBD2 (7 bases). The ends were cut back, 5 bases at V and 7 bases at J, with 19 bases in the middle. Germline CDR1 and CDR2: MNHNS and SASEGT. This CDR3 region has 15 residues. The CDR3 coding sequence is TGTGCCAGCAGTCCTCGACTCAAGGGGGGGTATACGCAGTATTTT. It yields the protein CASSPRLKGGYTQYF.

The genes are TRBV29-1 and TRBJ2-5; D may be TRBD2 (6 bases). V was shortened by 6 bases and J by 1 base, with 18 bases between the two germline ends. The germline gives CDR1 SQVTM, CDR2 ANQGSEA. CDR3 size: 15 residues. The DNA of the CDR3 is TGCAGCGTCGCCCTGGGTAGCGGTATCCAAGAGACCCAGTACTTC. Encoded protein: CSVALGSGIQETQYF.

The rearrangement uses TRBV6-1 and TRBJ2-1; TRBD1 agrees at 12 bases. Germline CDR1 and CDR2: MNHNS and SASEGT. V trimming: 2 bases; J trimming: 7 bases; junction bases outside the gene matches: 6. The CDR3 runs to 16 residues. For the CDR3, the DNA is TGTGCCAGCAGTGAACCACCGGGACAGGGGGCAAATGAGCAGTTCTTC. Amino acids: CASSEPPGQGANEQFF.

The chain's CDR3 is CAWIPTPGQGAAFF. The CDR3 region has the DNA TGTGCCTGGATCCCAACGCCAGGACAGGGGGCAGCTTTCTTT. The chain uses TRBV30 and TRBJ1-1, with 11 bases fitting TRBD1. The junction had 11 bases not matched to a gene; V was cut back by 4 bases and J by 10 bases. CDR3 size: 14 residues. Germline-derived CDR1 and CDR2 are GTSNPN and SVGIG (reference sequence).

The V call is TRBV21-1, the J call TRBJ2-7; the DNA was not compared with TRBD1, the D call given in the table. TRBV21-1 is termed a pseudogene. The length of the CDR3 is 14 residues. The CDR3 nucleotides read TGTGCCAGCAGCAGCCCAGGTTCGAACTACGAGCAGTACTTC. This codes for CASSSPGSNYEQYF.